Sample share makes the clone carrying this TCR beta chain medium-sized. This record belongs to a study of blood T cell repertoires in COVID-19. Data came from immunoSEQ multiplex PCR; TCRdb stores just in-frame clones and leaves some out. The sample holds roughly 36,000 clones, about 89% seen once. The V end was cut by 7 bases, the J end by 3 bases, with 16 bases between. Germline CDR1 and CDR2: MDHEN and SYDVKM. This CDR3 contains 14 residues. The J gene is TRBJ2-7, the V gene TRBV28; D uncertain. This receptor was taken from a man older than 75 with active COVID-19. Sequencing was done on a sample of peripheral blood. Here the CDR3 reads CASTLSESFYEQYF. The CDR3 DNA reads TGTGCCAGCACTCTATCGGAGTCTTTCTACGAGCAGTACTTC. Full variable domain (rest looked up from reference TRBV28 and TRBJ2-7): DVKVTQSSRYLVKRTGEKVFLECVQDMDHENMFWYRQDPGLGLRLIYFSYDVKMKEKGDIPEGYSVSREKKERFSLILESASTNQTSMYLCASTLSESFYEQYFGPGTRLTVT.